Presented here are 4 T cell receptor beta chains from one specimen sequenced in a study of shared clonotypes between healthy human individuals. Some clones are missing from TCRdb's copy, which holds only in-frame ones; the method was immunoSEQ multiplex PCR. The table includes approximately 500,000 clones, 65% to 85% detected once. What was sequenced was PBMCs. These receptors were collected from a woman aged 40 to 50 in good health. Some clones in this sample may be carry-over from other donors' samples.

The chain employs TRBV4-1 and TRBJ2-7; D not certain. Trimming stripped 0 bases from V and 7 bases from J, with 13 bases between. Germline V gene sequence: CDR1 MGHRA, CDR2 YSYEKL. The CDR3 has 14 residues. CDR3 amino acids: CASSQDELLREQYF. The CDR3 DNA reads TGCGCCAGCAGCCAAGATGAGCTTCTGAGGGAGCAGTACTTC.

The V gene is TRBV7-9, the J gene TRBJ2-7, with 11 nucleotides matching TRBD2. J lost 5 bases, V lost 3 bases, and 3 bases had no gene match. The length of the CDR3 is 14 residues. Germline-derived CDR1 and CDR2 are SEHNR and FQNEAQ (reference sequence). The CDR3 sequence is CASSFLAGGHEQYF. CDR3 coding DNA: TGTGCCAGCAGCTTCCTAGCGGGAGGCCACGAGCAGTACTTC.

The chain carries TRBV6-4 and TRBJ1-2; the match to TRBD1 covers 12 bases. Germline assignment: CDR1 MRHNA and CDR2 SNTAGT. This CDR3 region has 18 residues. V was clipped by 5 bases and J by 8 bases; unmatched bases: 18. The CDR3 spells CASSSSGTGGAGRYGYTF. In DNA form, the CDR3 reads TGTGCCAGCAGTTCCTCCGGGACAGGGGGCGCGGGCCGATACGGCTACACCTTC.

The genes are TRBV5-1 and TRBJ1-4; 8 positions agree with TRBD1. This CDR3 is built from 16 residues. Germline trimming cut 3 bases from V and 0 bases from J; bases unmatched to any gene: 4. CDR1 is SGHRS and CDR2 is YFSETQ in the germline V gene. CDR3 coding DNA: TGCGCCAGCAGCTCTGGACAGGGAGCAACTAATGAAAAACTGTTTTTT. It encodes CASSSGQGATNEKLFF.